The T cell receptor (beta chain) described here comes from a study of cytomegalovirus exposure and HLA in healthy donors. The CDR3 is 16 amino acids. V was shortened by 6 bases and J by 1 base, with 18 bases between the two germline ends. Germline V gene lookup returns CDR1 MDHEN and CDR2 SYDVKM. Study-wide points: The Asian-associated ancestry cluster reportedly had fewer N-insertions than the approximately 610-donor mean in a later analysis. Excluded were some V segments that proved indistinguishable, including TRBV6-2 and TRBV6-3.

Both 60 Vbeta primers and 13 Jbeta primers went into the PCR. The method was immunoSEQ multiplex PCR; TCRdb's version includes in-frame clones alone and lacks a portion of them. Among tens of thousands of clones, roughly 80% were seen once, and the ten largest hold around 2%. This clone was detected a few times. Its matching antigen is unknown. J is TRBJ1-1 and V is TRBV28; D gene unclear. The sample was PBMCs. This clonotype was obtained from a man between 40 and 49 years old in good health and CMV-seronegative. CDR3 residues: CASSRVDGRENTEAFF. CDR3 bases: TGTGCCAGCAGCCGAGTAGACGGACGGGAGAACACTGAAGCTTTCTTT.